The T cell receptor beta chain described here comes from a study of T-cell memory formation after mild COVID-19 (dated by TCRdb to about 2021). With regard to the full study: Most TCR sequence clusters were specific to one of the two donors. The cohort was made up of two young adult volunteers, one female and one male, who were previously healthy. Longitudinal TCRalpha and TCRbeta repertoire sequencing tracked T-cell clones expanding and contracting after mild COVID-19 in a couple of donors. General findings and caveats noted by the study authors: From day 15 to 85, contracting clones showed balanced CD4/CD8 phenotypes, whereas a second wave of clones that expanded from day 15 to 37 leaned towards CD4+. Contracting CD4+ clones were found mainly in CM and EM memory subsets, while CD8+ clones were enriched in EMRA. The second-wave clones that peaked on day 37 were not confirmed to be SARS-CoV-2 specific. The detection of some responding clones in pre-infection memory suggests that pre-existing cross-reactive memory T cells joined the SARS-CoV-2 response. The study covered only a couple of mild cases, and larger cohorts including severe cases with pre-infection samples were considered necessary.

This clonotype showed up just a few times. Its antigen remains unidentified. No much larger clone exists at a distance of one base, and base qualities are not known. Sequencing instrument: Illumina NovaSeq 6000. TCRalpha and TCRbeta cDNA libraries were constructed by 5'RACE with constant-segment primers, with sample barcodes and unique molecular identifiers being introduced. Trizol reagent was used to extract RNA from every sample. Amplification of the libraries took two PCR steps, and the second step added a second sample barcode plus Illumina TruSeq adapters. The libraries were sequenced on an Illumina NovaSeq using 2 x 150 bp paired-end reads. The paper's processing steps were these. Reads were demultiplexed and collapsed into UMI-guided consensus sequences with migec v1.2.7. With mixcr v2.1.11, UMI consensuses were aligned to TRA and TRB V and J templates and assembled into clonotypes. A clonotype was counted as expanded or contracted only when both edgeR and NoisET called the clonotype significant, with the noise models trained on biological replicates. For edgeR calls, the thresholds were a false discovery rate-adjusted p below 0.01 and a log2 fold-change of 1. As an exploratory analysis of dynamics, max-normalized trajectories of the 1000 most abundant clonotypes were examined with PCA combined with hierarchical clustering. Separately sequenced CD4+ and CD8+ repertoires were used to assign a CD4 or CD8 phenotype to each responding clone. The public reads were reanalyzed by TCRdb: fastp trimming at Q25, MiXCR alignment, in-frame beta chains only. When rows share a CDR3 protein, they turn into one entry using the most common DNA and genes. These V and J calls derive from TCRdb rather than the authors' analysis. The sample profile shows 100,000 to 130,000 distinct CDR3 sequences; 15% to 20% of them were found once. Around 5.1% of the sample goes to the ten largest clones.

PBMCs were isolated by Ficoll-Paque density gradient centrifugation. This sequence originates from a man younger than 30 who had mild COVID-19 (a few samples of this study predate the infection). The sample titles of this study are shuffled in the database, so cell type and time point are left out; the donor was told from shared clones. The sequencing sample was made of PBMCs or a T cell subset sorted from them (not recorded which).

The CDR3 sequence is CASSPSRGSLSQFF. Read as DNA, the sequence is TGTGCCAGCAGCCCCAGCCGGGGGTCCCTCTCGCAGTTCTTC. The V and J genes are TRBV7-2 and TRBJ2-1; D gene: possibly TRBD2, on 6 matching bases. CDR1 and CDR2 are read off the germline V gene as SGHTA and FQGNSA. From cysteine to phenylalanine, the CDR3 is 14 amino acids long. Solely the CDR3 DNA is kept, with 42 bases framed from the first base. Deletion took 5 bases off V and 12 bases off J, with a span of 20 bases between the germline ends.